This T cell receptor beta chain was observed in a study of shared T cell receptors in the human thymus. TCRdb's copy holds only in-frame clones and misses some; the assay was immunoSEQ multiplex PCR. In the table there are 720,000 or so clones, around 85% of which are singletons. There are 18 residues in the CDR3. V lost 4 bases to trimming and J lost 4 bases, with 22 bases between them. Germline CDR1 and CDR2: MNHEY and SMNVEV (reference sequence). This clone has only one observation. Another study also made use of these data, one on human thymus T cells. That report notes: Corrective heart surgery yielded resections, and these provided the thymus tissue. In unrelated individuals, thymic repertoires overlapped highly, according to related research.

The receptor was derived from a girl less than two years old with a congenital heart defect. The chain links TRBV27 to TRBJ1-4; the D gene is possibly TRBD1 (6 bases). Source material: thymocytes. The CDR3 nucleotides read TGTGCCAGCAGTTCACACCAGGGAGGGGGGGTTGGTAATGAAAAACTGTTTTTT. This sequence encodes CASSSHQGGGVGNEKLFF. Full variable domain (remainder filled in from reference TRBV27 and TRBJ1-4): EAQVTQNPRYLITVTGKKLTVTCSQNMNHEYMSWYRQDPGLGLRQIYYSMNVEVTDKGDVPEGYKVSRKEKRNFPLILESPSPNQTSLYFCASSSHQGGGVGNEKLFFGSGTQLSVL.